These 17 T cell receptor beta chains came from one sample sequenced in a study of blood T cell repertoires in COVID-19. Some clones are missing from TCRdb's copy, which holds only in-frame ones; the method was immunoSEQ multiplex PCR. The sample contains 130,000 to 150,000 clones, around 81% of which appear only once. The sample taken for sequencing was peripheral blood. The receptors were sampled from a human donor in a cohort sampled during active COVID-19.

The chain has TRBV29-1 and TRBJ2-4, with TRBD1 as a possible D gene (5 bases). Germline V gene data show CDR1 as SQVTM and CDR2 as ANQGSEA. Trimming shortened V by 3 bases and J by 6 bases, and 9 bases separated the two germline ends. The CDR3 covers 12 residues. CDR3 in amino acids: CSVDWGTNIQYF. The CDR3 coding sequence is TGCAGCGTTGATTGGGGCACAAACATTCAGTACTTC. Filled out from reference TRBV29-1 and TRBJ2-4, the complete variable domain reads SAVISQKPSRDICQRGTSLTIQCQVDSQVTMMFWYRQQPGQSLTLIATANQGSEATYESGFVIDKFPISRPNLTFSTLTVSNMSPEDSSIYLCSVDWGTNIQYFGAGTRLSVL.

The chain uses TRBV7-2 and TRBJ1-2; 8 nucleotides align to TRBD1. Per the germline V gene, CDR1 is SGHTA and CDR2 is FQGNSA. The ends lost 1 base at V and 0 bases at J; junction bases unmatched: 1. The CDR3 spans 15 residues. The CDR3 here is CASSLGGQANYGYTF. Written as DNA, the CDR3 is TGTGCCAGCAGCTTAGGGGGACAGGCTAACTATGGCTACACCTTC.

CDR3 sequence (DNA): TGTGCCAGCTCACCTACTCCGGGACAGGGAGACAATCAGCCCCAGCATTTT. Protein sequence: CASSPTPGQGDNQPQHF. The rearrangement links TRBV18 to TRBJ1-5; TRBD1 matches at 9 bases. The CDR3 totals 17 residues. With V trimmed by 3 bases and J by 3 bases, 9 bases remained unmatched. From germline, CDR1 is KGHSH and CDR2 LQKENI.

This chain connects TRBV5-1 to TRBJ2-2, with a tentative D call TRBD1 (6 bases). CDR3 size: 15 residues. Trimming took 4 bases from V and 1 from J, leaving 11 bases between them. CDR1 and CDR2 from the germline V gene are SGHRS and YFSETQ. This CDR3 is CASSMGHRNTGELFF. CDR3 bases: TGCGCCAGCAGCATGGGACACAGGAACACCGGGGAGCTGTTTTTT.

The rearrangement joins TRBV2 to TRBJ2-2; TRBD2 matches 10 bases. The CDR3 extends over 15 amino acids. J gave up 6 bases and V 7 bases, and 8 bases lay outside the gene matches. The V gene's germline CDR1 is SNHLY and CDR2 FYNNEI. CDR3 nucleotides: TGTGCCAGCAAGGCTAGCGGGAGTCGGGCCGGGGAGCTGTTTTTT. Translating gives CASKASGSRAGELFF.

The chain uses TRBV6-1 and TRBJ2-7, with 10 bases matching TRBD1. Trimming took 4 bases from V and 4 from J; bases not matched to a gene: 10. CDR3 size: 16 residues. Germline CDR1 is MNHNS and CDR2 is SASEGT. The CDR3: CASSVPTGGAVYEQYF. The CDR3 nucleotides read TGTGCCAGCAGTGTTCCGACAGGGGGCGCGGTGTACGAGCAGTACTTC.

The chain has TRBV7-8 and TRBJ2-1, with TRBD2 matching over 8 bases. With 2 bases clipped from V and 10 bases from J, the junction kept 13 bases outside the gene matches. Germline V CDR1 and CDR2: SGHVS, FQNEAQ. The CDR3 extends over 16 amino acids. CDR3 nucleotide sequence: TGTGCCAGCAGCTTACCAGCCGTTACTAGCGGAAGGGAGCAGTTCTTC. Its protein product is CASSLPAVTSGREQFF.

This chain joins TRBV2 and TRBJ2-2; 8 bases are a match to TRBD2. CDR1 and CDR2 (germline): SNHLY, FYNNEI. The V gene end was trimmed by 9 bases and the J gene end by 7 bases; junction bases not matched to a gene: 10. This CDR3 spans 14 amino acids. CDR3 DNA sequence: TGTGCCAGGTCTCGAGCGGGAGAGGTCGGGGAGCTGTTTTTT. Its translation is CARSRAGEVGELFF.

The V and J genes are TRBV3-1 (or the pseudogene TRBV3-2) and TRBJ2-7, with 9 bases fitting TRBD2. This CDR3 has 15 residues. The germline V gene encodes CDR1 LGHDT and CDR2 YNNKEL (reference sequence). J lost 6 bases, V lost 3 bases, and 9 bases had no gene match. DNA for the CDR3: TGTGCCAGCAGCCATCGAGCGGGAGGTGGAAGCGAGCAGTACTTC. Translation: CASSHRAGGGSEQYF.

The chain joins TRBV6-5 to TRBJ2-1, with D hard to call. Germline lookup yields CDR1 MNHEY and CDR2 SVGAGI. CDR3 length: 15 residues. Trimming removed 5 bases from V and 2 bases from J, with 13 bases in between. The CDR3 loop is CASSPLLPTYNEQFF. CDR3 DNA: TGTGCCAGCAGTCCCCTACTTCCAACCTACAATGAGCAGTTCTTC.

V gene TRBV5-1 combines with J gene TRBJ2-5; 12 bases are shared with TRBD1. The V gene's germline CDR1 is SGHRS and CDR2 YFSETQ. The CDR3 loop spans 15 amino acids. Trimming took 3 bases from V and 7 from J; bases not matched to a gene: 7. This CDR3 reads CASSSGTGGGGTQYF. DNA of the CDR3: TGCGCCAGCAGCTCCGGGACAGGGGGCGGTGGGACCCAGTACTTC.

This clone was observed a handful of times. V gene TRBV25-1 combines with J gene TRBJ2-1; unclear D gene. Per the germline V gene, CDR1 is MGHDK and CDR2 is SYGVNS. The CDR3 covers 13 residues. Trimming removed 6 bases from V and 5 bases from J, with 11 bases in between. The CDR3 DNA follows: TGTGCCAGCAGCCTCCCCCCCGACAATGAGCAGTTCTTC. Encoded protein: CASSLPPDNEQFF.

The rearrangement links TRBV2 to TRBJ2-1; TRBD1 might be the D (6 bases). Trimming removed 5 bases at V and 1 base at J, with 15 bases between. CDR3 size: 16 residues. Germline V gives CDR1 SNHLY, CDR2 FYNNEI. This CDR3 is CASSPNRVASYNEQFF. The CDR3 DNA sequence: TGTGCCAGCAGTCCAAACAGGGTAGCGTCCTACAATGAGCAGTTCTTC. Filled out from reference TRBV2 and TRBJ2-1, the complete variable domain reads EPEVTQTPSHQVTQMGQEVILRCVPISNHLYFYWYRQILGQKVEFLVSFYNNEISEKSEIFDDQFSVERPDGSNFTLKIRSTKLEDSAMYFCASSPNRVASYNEQFFGPGTRLTVL.

The J gene is TRBJ2-7, the V gene TRBV28, with TRBD1 identical over 8 bases. The junction had 10 bases not matched to a gene; V was cut back by 3 bases and J by 6 bases. The germline gives CDR1 MDHEN, CDR2 SYDVKM. There are 15 residues in the CDR3. DNA for the CDR3: TGTGCCAGCAGTTTTGTGACAGGGGCAAGGGGCGAGCAGTACTTC. It specifies CASSFVTGARGEQYF.

The chain joins TRBV7-9 to TRBJ2-7; 7 nucleotides agree with TRBD1. The CDR3 has 13 residues. After removal of 7 bases from V and 6 bases from J, the junction contained 9 bases not matched to a gene. CDR1 and CDR2 (germline): SEHNR, FQNEAQ (reference sequence). In DNA, the CDR3 is TGTGCCAGCACCCTGACAGGGCACAGCGAGCAGTACTTC. It is translated as CASTLTGHSEQYF.

The chain is built from TRBV15 and TRBJ1-2; 9 bases agree with TRBD1. Trimming cost V 5 bases and J 5 bases; bases outside gene matches: 3. CDR3 length equals 13 residues. Germline-derived CDR1 and CDR2 are LNHNV and YYDKDF (reference sequence). The CDR3 coding sequence is TGTGCCACCAGCCCGGGACAGGGATATGGCTACACCTTC. Translated, it gives CATSPGQGYGYTF.

This clone has only one observation. This specimen includes other DNA sequences encoding the same CDR3. The chain combines TRBV7-9 with TRBJ2-7, with 8 bases fitting TRBD1. CDR3 length: 14 residues. V gave up 4 bases and J gave up 6 bases; unmatched junction bases: 8. Germline CDR1 SEHNR, CDR2 FQNEAQ (reference sequence). CDR3 residues: CASSSPGQGSEQYF. CDR3 in DNA: TGTGCCAGCAGCTCGCCTGGACAGGGCAGCGAGCAGTACTTC.